This TCR beta chain originates from a study of CD8 T cells in ankylosing spondylitis. Findings and limits, study-wide: Significant enrichment of disease-linked clones was reportedly seen in matched ankylosing spondylitis synovial fluid.

This clonotype was counted ten times or more. The antigen remains undetermined. V was pared by 4 bases and J by 1 base, with 13 bases between. In germline, CDR1 is MNHEY, CDR2 SVGEGT. The CDR3 consists of 15 residues. TCRdb re-analysed the 5' RACE reads in MiXCR, keeping a single row per CDR3 protein. In the table there are more than 250,000 distinct CDR3 sequences, under 14% of which are singletons. The clonotype originates from a female donor with ankylosing spondylitis or in good health (not recorded which). The gene calls are TRBV6-2 or TRBV6-3 and TRBJ1-1, with D tentatively TRBD1 (5 bases). Sequenced: blood, either unsorted or a sorted T cell fraction (not recorded which). The CDR3 spells CASSWGISRNTEAFF. The DNA of the CDR3 is TGTGCCAGCAGTTGGGGGATAAGTAGGAACACTGAAGCTTTCTTT.